This T cell receptor beta chain was observed in a study of T cell responses to AZD1222 COVID-19 vaccine. Profiling relied on immunoSEQ multiplex PCR, and the TCRdb table lists in-frame clones only, not all of them. The sample lists about 120,000 clones, roughly 90% seen once, with about 14% in the top ten. Germline lookup yields CDR1 MNHEY and CDR2 SVGAGI. The CDR3 sequence is 15 residues long. V was cut by 5 bases and J by 4 bases, with 15 bases left in between. Source: peripheral blood, taken on day 0 of AZD1222 vaccination. The chain joins TRBV6-5 to TRBJ1-5; no reliable D call. The clonotype comes from an adult in good health. CDR3 coding DNA: TGTGCCAGCAGTCTGGGCCGGGCGGGGAATCAGCCCCAGCATTTT. This gives the protein CASSLGRAGNQPQHF.